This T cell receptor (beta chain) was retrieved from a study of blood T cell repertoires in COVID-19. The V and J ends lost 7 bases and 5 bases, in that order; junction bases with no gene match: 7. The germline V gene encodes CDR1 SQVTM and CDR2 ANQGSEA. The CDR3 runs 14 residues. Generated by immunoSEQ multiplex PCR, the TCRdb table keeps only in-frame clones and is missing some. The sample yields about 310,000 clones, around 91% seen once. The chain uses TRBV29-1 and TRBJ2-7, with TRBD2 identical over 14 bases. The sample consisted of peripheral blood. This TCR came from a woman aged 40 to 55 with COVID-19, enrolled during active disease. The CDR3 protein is CSAETSGRADEQYF. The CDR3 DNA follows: TGCAGCGCCGAGACTAGCGGGAGGGCCGACGAGCAGTACTTC.